Here is one TCR beta chain with its context. Its specificity is unknown. Other DNA sequences in the sample encode the same CDR3. This record belongs to a study of beta chain features in type 1 diabetes. Study-wide results and caveats: The study found that naive, central memory and Treg TCRB repertoires appeared more similar in patients than in healthy donors. The question of HLA type influencing TCRB rearrangement was one that remained unresolved here. All four CD4+ subsets of Type 1 diabetes patients contained TCRB CDR3s that were moderately but significantly shorter.

V gave up 6 bases and J gave up 1 base; unmatched junction bases: 4. The CDR3 length is 15 residues. In germline, CDR1 is MNHEY, CDR2 SVGAGI. Over 95% purity was reached by all sorted populations. What was sequenced were expressed TCRB transcripts, since all of the isolated RNA had been reverse transcribed. Naive, central memory and regulatory T cell samples yielded around 3.9 million reads on average. Sequencing was performed with immunoSEQ multiplex PCR; in TCRdb, only in-frame clones are kept and a portion is missing. This sample has hundreds of thousands of clones, with over 11% found just once. This chain uses TRBV6-5 with TRBJ2-3, with 10 bases identical to TRBD2. The sample consisted of naive CD4+ T cells from blood. The origin of this receptor is a young man with type 1 diabetes. The CDR3 DNA sequence: TGTGCCAGCAGCAGACTAGCGGGTGGCACAGATACGCAGTATTTT. Translation: CASSRLAGGTDTQYF.